A selection of T cell receptor beta chains follows, all from one sample in a study of glioma-infiltrating T cells. TCRdb analysed the multiplex PCR reads with MiXCR anew, one entry per CDR3 protein. This sample has about 17,000 distinct CDR3 sequences, with roughly 60% found just once. The source material was glioma tissue, nonneoplastic brain tissue, or PBMCs (not recorded which). The receptors stem from a human donor with low-grade glioma or glioblastoma, undergoing nonglioma brain surgery, or in good health (not recorded which). Each CDR3 is given with its conserved first and last residue. The D gene is left open where the match is weak. Clone size is stated in some rows and not others, as once, few, many or a class when expanded.

D gene	V gene	clone size	J gene	CDR3 length	CDR3 DNA	CDR3 protein
TRBD1	TRBV25-1	-	TRBJ2-5	15	TGTGCCAGCAGTGGGACAGGGGGTTCTGGGGAGACCCAGTACTTC	CASSGTGGSGETQYF
-	TRBV6-2/TRBV6-3	few	TRBJ2-3	14	TGTGCCAGCAACACCCCCCGTGGGCCAGATACGCAGTATTTT	CASNTPRGPDTQYF
TRBD1	TRBV27	-	TRBJ1-6	17	TGTGCCAGCAGTTACCAGATGCGGGACAGGGGGGATTCACCCCTCCACTTT	CASSYQMRDRGDSPLHF
-	TRBV2	-	TRBJ1-5	14	TGTGCCAGCACCGGGACACTTCACGGACAGCCCCAGCATTTT	CASTGTLHGQPQHF
-	TRBV4-2	once	TRBJ2-3	15	TGTGCCAGCAGCCAAGATCTTGGGATCACAGATACGCAGTATTTT	CASSQDLGITDTQYF
TRBD1	TRBV6-1	-	TRBJ1-3	17	TGTGCCAGCAGATTCCCGGGACAGTCGAGCTCTGGAAACACCATATATTTT	CASRFPGQSSSGNTIYF
-	TRBV6-1	-	TRBJ1-2	13	TGTGCCAGCAGCCCGGGGGGGTACTATGGCTACACCTTC	CASSPGGYYGYTF
-	TRBV28	few	TRBJ1-4	15	TGTGCCAGCAGTTTAACAGGGTCAACTAATGAAAAACTGTTTTTT	CASSLTGSTNEKLFF
-	TRBV7-2	-	TRBJ2-5	14	TGTGCCAGCAGCCAATGGACAGAACAAGAGACCCAGTACTTC	CASSQWTEQETQYF
-	TRBV27	once	TRBJ1-1	15	TGTGCCAGCAGTTTATCATGGAAGGGGAACACTGAAGCTTTCTTT	CASSLSWKGNTEAFF
-	TRBV30	few	TRBJ1-2	13	TGTGCCGCCAGCCTCCTCGAGAACTATGGCTACACCTTC	CAASLLENYGYTF
-	TRBV14	many	TRBJ2-1	16	TGTGCCAGCAGCGTCTTAGGGACGAGAAAGGGTAATGAGCAGTTCTTC	CASSVLGTRKGNEQFF
-	TRBV28	-	TRBJ1-1	17	TGTGCCAGCAGTCCTGCACAGGGATCCGGATGGCACACTGAAGCTTTCTTT	CASSPAQGSGWHTEAFF
-	TRBV29-1	once	TRBJ1-5	12	TGCAGCGTTGTTCAGGGAAATCAGCCCCAGCATTTT	CSVVQGNQPQHF
TRBD2	TRBV20-1	few	TRBJ2-7	15	TGCAGTGCTAGAGAGTACTCACGGGAGGGCTACGAGCAGTACTTC	CSAREYSREGYEQYF
-	TRBV25-1	-	TRBJ1-1	12	TGTGCCAGCAGTGGGGGACTGACTGAAGCTTTCTTT	CASSGGLTEAFF
-	TRBV2	-	TRBJ1-5	16	TGTGCCAGCAGTGATGTGACGAAAGGAAGCAATCAGCCCCAGCATTTT	CASSDVTKGSNQPQHF
TRBD2	TRBV15	-	TRBJ2-5	17	TGTGCCACCAGCCCGCGGACTAGCGGGAGGTACCAAGAGACCCAGTACTTC	CATSPRTSGRYQETQYF
-	TRBV7-8	-	TRBJ1-2	14	TGTGCCAGCGCCCCGACCGGACAAAGCTATGGCTACACCTTC	CASAPTGQSYGYTF
-	TRBV25-1	-	TRBJ2-3	14	TGTGCCAGCAGTTTAGGGCGGGCGGTCGATACGCAGTATTTT	CASSLGRAVDTQYF
-	TRBV20-1	-	TRBJ1-5	13	TGCAGTGCTAGATTGGGGGAAGGTCAGCCCCAGCATTTT	CSARLGEGQPQHF
-	TRBV10-3	many	TRBJ2-7	13	TGTGCCATCAGTGAGTCGGCACCCGACGAGCAGTACTTC	CAISESAPDEQYF
TRBD2	TRBV29-1	-	TRBJ2-3	15	TGCAGCGTTGACGCAACCGGGACTAGACCAGATACGCAGTATTTT	CSVDATGTRPDTQYF
TRBD1	TRBV20-1	-	TRBJ1-2	14	TGCAGTGTTAGCCCCACGGACAGGGACGGGGGCTACGCCTTC	CSVSPTDRDGGYAF
-	TRBV2	-	TRBJ1-1	11	TGTGCCAGCCGTCGTCGCACTGAAGCTTTCTTT	CASRRRTEAFF